This TCR beta chain was documented in a study of blood T cell repertoires in COVID-19. Overall study context: From the United States, Italy and Spain came samples of acute and convalescent COVID-19.

Participants, 18 to 89 years old, spanned around 25 US areas. Allocation to cohorts depended on clinical history reported by the participants. For recovered donors of Cohort 3, there were two negative PCRs, clearance, or symptom resolution. Assay used: immunoSEQ multiplex PCR; TCRdb lists only in-frame clones, some missing. The repertoire has approximately 440,000 clones, less than 95% of them found once; the top ten carry around 0.6%. This receptor was identified in a man younger than 30 who had recovered from COVID-19. Sequenced: PBMCs or T cells enriched from blood (not recorded which).

The CDR3 DNA follows: TGTGCCAGCAGCTACTCCGGGACTAGCGGGAGGGGGTTTGGAGATACGCAGTATTTT. Translating it yields CASSYSGTSGRGFGDTQYF. This chain uses TRBV5-4 with TRBJ2-3; TRBD2 agrees at 16 bases. The CDR3 runs to 19 residues. CDR1 and CDR2 (germline): SGHNT, YYREEE (reference sequence). Germline trimming cut 3 bases from V and 5 bases from J; bases unmatched to any gene: 12.